Listed below are T cell receptor beta chains from one sample, sequenced in a study of T-cell memory formation after mild COVID-19. TCRdb itself ran the 5' RACE reads through MiXCR, one entry per CDR3 protein. The data contain around 370,000 distinct CDR3 sequences, under 25% of them singletons. Source material: PBMCs or a T cell subset sorted from them (not recorded which). All receptors derive from an adult woman who had mild COVID-19 (a few samples of this study predate the infection). Cell type and time point are not known. Each CDR3 is given with its conserved first and last residue. The D gene is left open where the match is weak. Size is omitted from some rows. Given values are once, few, many or a class for expanded clones.

TGTGCCAGCAGCGAACAGGGGGCGATCGGGGAGCTGTTTTTT CASSEQGAIGELFF few TRBV2 TRBD1 TRBJ2-2 14
TGTGCCAGCAGCCCCCCCGGGGGGACCAACACCGGGGAGCTGTTTTTT CASSPPGGTNTGELFF few TRBV7-8 TRBD2 TRBJ2-2 16
TGTGCCACCAGTGACCGAGGGACAGGGCTTATAGGTGGCTACACCTTC CATSDRGTGLIGGYTF few TRBV24-1 TRBD1 TRBJ1-2 16
TGCGCCAGCAGCCAAGATATCGGAGGAGTCATCTCTGGGGCCAACGTCCTGACTTTC CASSQDIGGVISGANVLTF . TRBV4-3 . TRBJ2-6 19
TGCGCCAGCAGCCGATCAGACGGGTCCTACAATGAGCAGTTCTTC CASSRSDGSYNEQFF . TRBV4-3 . TRBJ2-1 15
TGTGCCAGCAGCTTATCAGGGGGACTAGCGGGAGGATCCGGGGAGCTGTTTTTT CASSLSGGLAGGSGELFF few TRBV7-2 TRBD2 TRBJ2-2 18
TGCAGCGTTGTCATTCGGACTTCGAACACCGGGGAGCTGTTTTTT CSVVIRTSNTGELFF few TRBV29-1 . TRBJ2-2 15
TGCGCCAGCAGCCCGGACCGTCACGGGAACAATGAGCAGTTCTTC CASSPDRHGNNEQFF . TRBV5-1 . TRBJ2-1 15
TGTGCCAGCAGCGACCGACAGACGAACACTGAAGCTTTCTTT CASSDRQTNTEAFF few TRBV13 . TRBJ1-1 14
TGTGCCACCAGTGATTCGTGGGGACTCACAGATACGCAGTATTTT CATSDSWGLTDTQYF . TRBV24-1 . TRBJ2-3 15
TGTGCCAGCAGCTTGGACGCAGCGGGGGAGCAGTTCTTC CASSLDAAGEQFF . TRBV7-9 TRBD2 TRBJ2-1 13
TGCAGTGCTAGAGATCTTGGGGGGTCCTACAATGAGCAGTTCTTC CSARDLGGSYNEQFF few TRBV20-1 . TRBJ2-1 15
TGTGCCAGCAGTTTATCAGTGGCAGCCCTTGGAGAGACCCAGTACTTC CASSLSVAALGETQYF few TRBV27 . TRBJ2-5 16
TGCAGCGGCTGGGAATACACTGAAGCTTTCTTT CSGWEYTEAFF . TRBV20-1 . TRBJ1-1 11
TGTGCCAGCAGTTTGACAGCTGCCTGGAGAGGCTACACCTTC CASSLTAAWRGYTF . TRBV2 . TRBJ1-2 14
TGTGCCACCAGCAGAGAGGGGAGTTATCGGAAAAACATTCAGTACTTC CATSREGSYRKNIQYF few TRBV15 . TRBJ2-4 16
TGTGCCTGGAGTGTGGCTTTCGGGGAGCTGTTTTTT CAWSVAFGELFF few TRBV30 . TRBJ2-2 12
TGTGCCAGCAGTTTTTTAATCCCTGAAGCTTTCTTT CASSFLIPEAFF few TRBV12-3/TRBV12-4 . TRBJ1-1 12
TGCAGTGCTAGCGTGATGGGGTACACCGGGGAGCTGTTTTTT CSASVMGYTGELFF few TRBV20-1 . TRBJ2-2 14
TGCGCCAGCAGCGCCGGGACAGGCCCTGACGAGCAGTACTTC CASSAGTGPDEQYF few TRBV5-1 TRBD1 TRBJ2-7 14
TGCGCCAGCAGCCAGCCGCGACCTGGGGACAGGGCTGGAAACACCATATATTTT CASSQPRPGDRAGNTIYF . TRBV4-1 TRBD1 TRBJ1-3 18
TGTGCCAGCCGGGGGGACAGGGGTATCAAGACCCAGTACTTC CASRGDRGIKTQYF . TRBV27 TRBD1 TRBJ2-5 14
TGCAGTGCTAGAGACCCCTACAGGGGGTATGGGACCCAGTACTTC CSARDPYRGYGTQYF few TRBV20-1 TRBD1 TRBJ2-5 15
TGTGCCAGCAGGGCGGGACACTCTGGAAACACCATATATTTT CASRAGHSGNTIYF . TRBV28 . TRBJ1-3 14
TGTGCCATCAGTGAGGGGACTAGTGGCGAGCAGTACTTC CAISEGTSGEQYF . TRBV10-3 TRBD2 TRBJ2-7 13
TGTGCCAGCAGCGGGACAGGGACTGGAGGGAACACCATATATTTT CASSGTGTGGNTIYF . TRBV7-2 TRBD1 TRBJ1-3 15
TGTGCCAGCAGCAAAAGGTTGTCAGGGGGCCTCTCTGGGGCCAACGTCCTGACTTTC CASSKRLSGGLSGANVLTF . TRBV7-6 TRBD1 TRBJ2-6 19
TGTGCCAGCAGTTTATTAACCGCAGATGAAGCTTTCTTT CASSLLTADEAFF few TRBV12-3/TRBV12-4 . TRBJ1-1 13
TGCAGTGCAGACAGGGGGCAGGGCACAGATACGCAGTATTTT CSADRGQGTDTQYF few TRBV20-1 TRBD1 TRBJ2-3 14
TGTGCCAGCAGAGGGGGAGGACAGGCGAACACCGGGGAGCTGTTTTTT CASRGGGQANTGELFF few TRBV6-5 . TRBJ2-2 16
TGTGCCAGCAGCAGTCCGGGGCCCGTAACTGAAGCTTTCTTT CASSSPGPVTEAFF few TRBV12-3/TRBV12-4 . TRBJ1-1 14
TGTGCCAGCAGCTTGACACTAGCGGACACCGGGGAGCTGTTTTTT CASSLTLADTGELFF . TRBV11-3 TRBD2 TRBJ2-2 15
TGTGCCAGCAGTTTCAACAGGGTGTCCGGGAACGAGCAGTACTTC CASSFNRVSGNEQYF . TRBV27 . TRBJ2-7 15
TGTGCCAGCTCACCACCGGGCCCCAATGAAAAACTGTTTTTT CASSPPGPNEKLFF . TRBV18 . TRBJ1-4 14
TGCGCCAGCAGCCTCCTCTCAGGATCGAACACTGAAGCTTTCTTT CASSLLSGSNTEAFF . TRBV5-1 . TRBJ1-1 15
TGTGCCAGCAGTTCCACTCCCGGGGGGAACACTGAAGCTTTCTTT CASSSTPGGNTEAFF . TRBV6-5 . TRBJ1-1 15
TGTGCCAGCAGCCAGAACATGAACACTGAAGCTTTCTTT CASSQNMNTEAFF . TRBV7-3 . TRBJ1-1 13
TGTGCCAGCAGTCCCGACCGGGACAGGGCAATGCCCCAGCATTTT CASSPDRDRAMPQHF few TRBV6-5 TRBD1 TRBJ1-5 15
TGTGCCAGCAACGAACGGTGGACTCTAGAAGCTTTCTTT CASNERWTLEAFF . TRBV7-9 . TRBJ1-1 13
TGTGCCAGTAGCAGCGCCGGGACAGGGGGCGAGACCCAGTACTTC CASSSAGTGGETQYF few TRBV19 TRBD1 TRBJ2-5 15
TGTGCCACCAGCAGAGATGCCGGGAGGGCCAACAATGAGCAGTTCTTC CATSRDAGRANNEQFF few TRBV15 TRBD2 TRBJ2-1 16
TGTGCCACCAGCAGAGGGGACCCCTCAGGGGGGAATGAGCAGTTCTTC CATSRGDPSGGNEQFF . TRBV15 . TRBJ2-1 16
TGTGCCAGCAGCCTCTACGGGGGAGGTGGAACAGATACGCAGTATTTT CASSLYGGGGTDTQYF few TRBV14 . TRBJ2-3 16
TGCGCCAGCAGCCAAGAATCGGTCTATCCAACCCAGTACTTC CASSQESVYPTQYF few TRBV4-1 . TRBJ2-5 14
TGTGCCAGCAGCTGGGGACAGGGGAATGAAAAACTGTTTTTT CASSWGQGNEKLFF few TRBV7-9 TRBD1 TRBJ1-4 14
TGTGCCAGCCTACAGGGTAGCTCCTACGAGCAGTACTTC CASLQGSSYEQYF . TRBV28 . TRBJ2-7 13
TGTGCCACGTCTGGGTCGCCCAGGGAGACCCAGTACTTC CATSGSPRETQYF few TRBV12-3/TRBV12-4 . TRBJ2-5 13
TGCGCCAGCAGCTTGGGCGGGGACGGGGGCTACACCTTC CASSLGGDGGYTF . TRBV5-1 . TRBJ1-2 13
TGCGCCAGCAGCTTCGGCCAGTCCCAAGAGACCCAGTACTTC CASSFGQSQETQYF . TRBV5-1 . TRBJ2-5 14
TGTGCCAGCAGCTATGTGGCGGGAGGCTCAGATACGCAGTATTTT CASSYVAGGSDTQYF many TRBV6-5 TRBD2 TRBJ2-3 15
TGTGCCAGCAGGGGACACGAGCAGTACTTC CASRGHEQYF . TRBV6-2/TRBV6-3 . TRBJ2-7 10
TGTGCCAGTAGGGGACAGAGGTATGGCTACACCTTC CASRGQRYGYTF . TRBV19 TRBD1 TRBJ1-2 12
TGTGCCAGCAGCTTGAGGGCAGGGAACTATGGCTACACCTTC CASSLRAGNYGYTF . TRBV5-6 . TRBJ1-2 14
TGTGCCAGCAGCCGGGGACTAGCGGGGGGGCGAAGGGTGGAGACCCAGTACTTC CASSRGLAGGRRVETQYF . TRBV7-2 TRBD2 TRBJ2-5 18